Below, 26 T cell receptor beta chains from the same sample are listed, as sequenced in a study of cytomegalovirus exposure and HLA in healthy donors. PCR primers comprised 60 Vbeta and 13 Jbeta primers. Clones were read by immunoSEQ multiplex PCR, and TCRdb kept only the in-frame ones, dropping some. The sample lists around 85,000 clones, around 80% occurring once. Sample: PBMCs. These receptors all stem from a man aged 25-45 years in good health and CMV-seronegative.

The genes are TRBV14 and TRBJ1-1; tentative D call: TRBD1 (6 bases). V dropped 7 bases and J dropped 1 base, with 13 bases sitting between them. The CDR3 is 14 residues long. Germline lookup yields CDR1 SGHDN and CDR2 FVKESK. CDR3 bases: TGTGCCAGCAAGTCGACAGGATGGAACACTGAAGCTTTCTTT. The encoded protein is CASKSTGWNTEAFF.

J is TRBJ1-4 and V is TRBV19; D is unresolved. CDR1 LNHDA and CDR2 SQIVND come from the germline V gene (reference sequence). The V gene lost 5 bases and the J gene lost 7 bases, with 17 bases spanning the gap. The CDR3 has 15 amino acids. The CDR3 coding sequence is TGTGCCAGTAGTCTAAGAGACATTGGTCGTGAAAAACTGTTTTTT. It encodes CASSLRDIGREKLFF.

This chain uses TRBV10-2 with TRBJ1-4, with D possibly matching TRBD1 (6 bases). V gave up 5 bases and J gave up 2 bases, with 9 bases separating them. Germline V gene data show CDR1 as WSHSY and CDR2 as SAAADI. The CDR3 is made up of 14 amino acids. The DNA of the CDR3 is TGCGCCAGCAGTAGGGACATGACTAATGAAAAACTGTTTTTT. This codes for CASSRDMTNEKLFF.

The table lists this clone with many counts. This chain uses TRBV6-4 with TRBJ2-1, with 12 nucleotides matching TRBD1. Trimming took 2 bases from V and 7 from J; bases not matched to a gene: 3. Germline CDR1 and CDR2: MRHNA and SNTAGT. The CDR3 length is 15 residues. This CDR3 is CASSDGTGGGNEQFF. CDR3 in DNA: TGTGCCAGCAGTGACGGGACAGGGGGCGGAAATGAGCAGTTCTTC.

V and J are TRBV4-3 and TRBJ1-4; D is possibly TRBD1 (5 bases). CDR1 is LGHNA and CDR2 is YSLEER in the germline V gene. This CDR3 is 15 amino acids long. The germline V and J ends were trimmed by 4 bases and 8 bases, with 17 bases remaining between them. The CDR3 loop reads CASSPPGGVGEKLFF. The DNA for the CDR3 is TGCGCCAGCAGCCCCCCCGGGGGAGTAGGCGAAAAACTGTTTTTT.

This CDR3 is CAWSVVGVNQPQHF. CDR3 bases: TGTGCCTGGAGTGTGGTAGGGGTAAATCAGCCCCAGCATTTT. V and J are TRBV30 and TRBJ1-5, with D possibly TRBD1 on 5 matching bases. The CDR3 loop spans 14 amino acids. V lost 0 bases, J lost 4 bases, and 10 bases lay in between. Germline V gene sequence: CDR1 GTSNPN, CDR2 SVGIG (reference sequence).

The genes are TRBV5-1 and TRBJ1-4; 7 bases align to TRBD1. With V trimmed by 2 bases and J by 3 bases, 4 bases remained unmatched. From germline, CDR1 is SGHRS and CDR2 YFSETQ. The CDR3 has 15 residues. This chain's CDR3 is CASSFTGDPNEKLFF. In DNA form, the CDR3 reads TGCGCCAGCAGCTTCACAGGGGACCCTAATGAAAAACTGTTTTTT.

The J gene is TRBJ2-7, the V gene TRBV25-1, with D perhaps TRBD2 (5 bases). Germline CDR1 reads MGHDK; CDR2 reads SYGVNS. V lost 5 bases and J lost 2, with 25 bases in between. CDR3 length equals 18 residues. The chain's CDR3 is CASSLSRANRGSTYEQYF. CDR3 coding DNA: TGTGCCAGCAGTCTATCCCGGGCAAATAGAGGGTCGACCTACGAGCAGTACTTC.

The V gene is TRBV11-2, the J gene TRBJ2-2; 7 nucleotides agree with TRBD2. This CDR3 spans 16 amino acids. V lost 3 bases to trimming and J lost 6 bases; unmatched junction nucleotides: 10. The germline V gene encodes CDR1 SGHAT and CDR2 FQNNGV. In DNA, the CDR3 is TGTGCCAGCAGCTTGCGGAGCGGGATACGTCCCGGGGAGCTGTTTTTT. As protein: CASSLRSGIRPGELFF. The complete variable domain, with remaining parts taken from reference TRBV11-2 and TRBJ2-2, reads EAGVAQSPRYKIIEKRQSVAFWCNPISGHATLYWYQQILGQGPKLLIQFQNNGVVDDSQLPKDRFSAERLKGVDSTLKIQPAKLEDSAVYLCASSLRSGIRPGELFFGEGSRLTVL.

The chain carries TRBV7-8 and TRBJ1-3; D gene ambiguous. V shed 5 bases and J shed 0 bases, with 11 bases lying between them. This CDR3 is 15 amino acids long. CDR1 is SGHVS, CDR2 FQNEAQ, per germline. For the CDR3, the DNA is TGTGCCAGCAGCCGCGGGGATTACTCTGGAAACACCATATATTTT. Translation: CASSRGDYSGNTIYF.

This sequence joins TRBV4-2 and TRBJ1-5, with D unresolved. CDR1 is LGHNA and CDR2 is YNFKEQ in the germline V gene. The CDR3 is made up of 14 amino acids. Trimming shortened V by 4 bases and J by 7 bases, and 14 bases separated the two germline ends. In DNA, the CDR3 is TGTGCCAGCAGCCCTCCAGGTTCTGGGCAGCCCCAGCATTTT. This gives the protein CASSPPGSGQPQHF.

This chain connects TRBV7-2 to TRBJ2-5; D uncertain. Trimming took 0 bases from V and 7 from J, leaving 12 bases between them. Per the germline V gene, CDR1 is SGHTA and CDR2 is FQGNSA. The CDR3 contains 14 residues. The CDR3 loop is CASSLARSGGTQYF. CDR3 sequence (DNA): TGTGCCAGCAGCTTAGCGCGCTCCGGTGGGACCCAGTACTTC.

The CDR3 DNA reads as TGTGCCAGCAGTTACCGGGACAGGGTCTATGGCTACACCTTC. Translating gives CASSYRDRVYGYTF. The rearrangement joins TRBV6-5 to TRBJ1-2, with TRBD1 identical over 9 bases. Trimming cost V 2 bases and J 4 bases; bases outside gene matches: 2. The CDR3 is made up of 14 amino acids. In germline, CDR1 is MNHEY, CDR2 SVGAGI.

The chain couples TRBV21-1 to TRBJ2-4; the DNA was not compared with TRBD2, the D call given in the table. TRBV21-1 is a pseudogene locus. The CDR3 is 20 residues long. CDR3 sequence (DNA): TGTGCCAGCAGCAAAGGGGACCCGGGAGTAGGTGGACTAGCCAAAAACATTCAGTACTTC. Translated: CASSKGDPGVGGLAKNIQYF.

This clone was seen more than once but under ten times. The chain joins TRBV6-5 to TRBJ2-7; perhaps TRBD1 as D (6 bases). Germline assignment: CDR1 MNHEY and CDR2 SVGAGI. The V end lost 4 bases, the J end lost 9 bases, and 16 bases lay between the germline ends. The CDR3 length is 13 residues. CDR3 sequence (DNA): TGTGCCAGCAGTTCGGGCAGGGGTAATGTGCAGTACTTC. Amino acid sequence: CASSSGRGNVQYF.

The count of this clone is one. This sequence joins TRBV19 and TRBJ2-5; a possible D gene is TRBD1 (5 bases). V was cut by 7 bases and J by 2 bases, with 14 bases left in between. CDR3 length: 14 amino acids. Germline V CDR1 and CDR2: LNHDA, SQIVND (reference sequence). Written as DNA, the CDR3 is TGTGCCAGTACCCTAGGGCAGGGTCAAGAGACCCAGTACTTC. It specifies CASTLGQGQETQYF.

CDR3 residues: CASSLGQQGAAAFF. Written as DNA, the CDR3 is TGTGCCAGCAGCTTAGGCCAACAGGGGGCTGCTGCTTTCTTT. The gene calls are TRBV7-9 and TRBJ1-1; the match to TRBD1 covers 9 bases. V shed 1 base and J 11 bases; nucleotides not matched to a gene: 8. This CDR3 has 14 amino acids. Germline V gene lookup returns CDR1 SEHNR and CDR2 FQNEAQ (reference sequence).

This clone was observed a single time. The CDR3 protein is CASSPTRNEQFF. The CDR3 DNA reads as TGTGCCAGCAGTCCGACTAGGAATGAGCAGTTCTTC. The chain recombines TRBV27 with TRBJ2-1; D may be TRBD2 (6 bases). The CDR3 extends over 12 amino acids. CDR1 MNHEY and CDR2 SMNVEV come from the germline V gene (reference sequence). The V gene lost 5 bases and the J gene lost 7 bases, with 9 bases spanning the gap.

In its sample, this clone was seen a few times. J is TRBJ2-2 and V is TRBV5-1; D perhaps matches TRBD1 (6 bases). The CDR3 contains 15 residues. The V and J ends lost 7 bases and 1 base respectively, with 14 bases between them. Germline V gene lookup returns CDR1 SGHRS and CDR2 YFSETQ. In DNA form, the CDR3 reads TGCGCCAGCCGACTTCCGGACAGGAACACCGGGGAGCTGTTTTTT. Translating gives CASRLPDRNTGELFF.

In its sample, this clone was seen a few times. CDR3 residues: CASCHRENTEAFF. As DNA, the CDR3 is TGTGCCAGCTGCCACAGGGAAAACACTGAAGCTTTCTTT. The V call is TRBV6-5, the J call TRBJ1-1; TRBD1 might be the D (6 bases). Per germline, CDR1 MNHEY and CDR2 SVGAGI. The CDR3 length is 13 residues. V was trimmed by 8 bases and J by 2 bases, leaving 12 bases between them.

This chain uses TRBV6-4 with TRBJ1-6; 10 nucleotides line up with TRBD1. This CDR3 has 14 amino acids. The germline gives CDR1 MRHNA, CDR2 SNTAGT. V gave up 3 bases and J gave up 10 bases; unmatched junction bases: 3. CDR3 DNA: TGTGCCAGCAGTGAAAAGACAGGGGGCTCACCCCTCCACTTT. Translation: CASSEKTGGSPLHF.

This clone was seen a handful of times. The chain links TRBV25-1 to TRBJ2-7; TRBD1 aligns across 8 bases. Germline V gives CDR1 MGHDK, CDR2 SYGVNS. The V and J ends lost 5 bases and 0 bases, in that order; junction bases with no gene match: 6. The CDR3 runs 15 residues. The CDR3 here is CASSIRTGSSYEQYF. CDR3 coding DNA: TGTGCCAGCAGTATCCGGACAGGGAGCTCCTACGAGCAGTACTTC.

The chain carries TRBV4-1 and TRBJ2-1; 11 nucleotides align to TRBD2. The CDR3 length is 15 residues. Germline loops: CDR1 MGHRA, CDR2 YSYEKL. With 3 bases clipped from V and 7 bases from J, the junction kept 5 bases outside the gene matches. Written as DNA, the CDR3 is TGCGCCAGCAGCCATAGCGGGAGGGAAGGAAATGAGCAGTTCTTC. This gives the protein CASSHSGREGNEQFF.

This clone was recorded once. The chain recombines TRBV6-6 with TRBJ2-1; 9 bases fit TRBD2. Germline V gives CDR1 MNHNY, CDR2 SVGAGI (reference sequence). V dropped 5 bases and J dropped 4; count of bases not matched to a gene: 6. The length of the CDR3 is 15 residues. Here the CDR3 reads CASSDSGGNYNEQFF. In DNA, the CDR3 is TGTGCCAGCAGTGACAGCGGGGGGAATTACAATGAGCAGTTCTTC.

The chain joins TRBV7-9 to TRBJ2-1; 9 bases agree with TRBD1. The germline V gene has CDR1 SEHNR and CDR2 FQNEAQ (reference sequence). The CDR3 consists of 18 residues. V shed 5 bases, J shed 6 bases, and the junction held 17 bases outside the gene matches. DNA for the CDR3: TGTGCCAGCAGCGGTGGGGGGGACAGGGTATTTTTTAGCAATGAGCAGTTCTTC. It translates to CASSGGGDRVFFSNEQFF.

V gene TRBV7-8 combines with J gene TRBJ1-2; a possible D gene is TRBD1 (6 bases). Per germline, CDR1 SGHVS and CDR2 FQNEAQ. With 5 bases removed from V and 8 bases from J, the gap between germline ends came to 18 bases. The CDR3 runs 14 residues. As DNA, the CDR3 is TGTGCCAGCAGCAAAGTCACACAGGGTAGCGGCTACACCTTC. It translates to CASSKVTQGSGYTF.